The source of this TCR beta chain is a study of shared clonotypes between healthy human individuals. Concerning this clone: Its antigen is still unknown.

Original data processing: For the immunoSEQ data, sequences were junction-only without quality scores, so filtering differed. The repertoire was sequenced with immunoSEQ multiplex PCR; TCRdb's copy has only in-frame clones and lacks some. D and trimming were read from the DNA, whereas the V and J calls and clone size are those reported in that table. Of roughly 1,800,000 clones in the sample, over 85% were seen once. CD8 cells classed as naive were CD45RO-negative and positively selected for CCR7, excluding terminally differentiated effector memory CD45RA+ cells. Study-level findings and limits: Clonotype sharing among donors, it was expected, would be affected by sequencing depth.

This TCR was recovered from a young man in good health. Sample: naive CD8+ T cells sorted from blood.

The CDR3, as DNA: TGCGCCAGCAGCCAAGGGCAGGGGAAGACCTATAATTCACCCCTCCACTTT. Protein product: CASSQGQGKTYNSPLHF. The chain carries TRBV4-1 and TRBJ1-6; perhaps TRBD1 as D (6 bases). Germline assignment: CDR1 MGHRA and CDR2 YSYEKL. CDR3 length: 17 residues. V dropped 1 base and J dropped 2 bases, with 12 bases sitting between them.